These 26 T cell receptor beta chains were sequenced from one sample in a study of blood T cells in healthy people across ages. PCR was performed a second time for 7 to 11 cycles using a sample-barcoded 5' primer and a J-beta primer mix. TCRdb analysed the 5' RACE reads with MiXCR anew, one entry per CDR3 protein. The table has 1.8 million or so distinct CDR3 sequences, about 39% seen once. Source material: blood. These receptors all come from a human donor in good health.

The CDR3 DNA is TGTGCCAGCAGCGCGACTTCCGGGACAGGGAACTATGGCTACACCTTC. This sequence encodes CASSATSGTGNYGYTF. This chain links TRBV9 with TRBJ1-2; TRBD1 matches 9 bases. The CDR3 totals 16 residues. The V and J ends lost 3 bases and 2 bases, in that order; junction bases with no gene match: 8. CDR1 SGDLS and CDR2 YYNGEE come from the germline V gene. Combining the CDR3 with reference TRBV9 and TRBJ1-2 gives the whole variable domain DSGVTQTPKHLITATGQRVTLRCSPRSGDLSVYWYQQSLDQGLQFLIQYYNGEERAKGNILERFSAQQFPDLHSELNLSSLELGDSALYFCASSATSGTGNYGYTFGSGTRLTVV.

The table lists this clonotype with many counts. J is TRBJ1-2 and V is TRBV9, with D unresolved. CDR1 is SGDLS, CDR2 YYNGEE, per germline. There are 14 residues in the CDR3. Trimming cost V 4 bases and J 0 bases, with 10 bases left between them. CDR3 sequence reads: CASSPSASNYGYTF. The CDR3 DNA sequence: TGTGCCAGCAGCCCGAGCGCTTCTAACTATGGCTACACCTTC.

This clonotype was seen only a few times. The V gene is TRBV2, the J gene TRBJ2-6; D is undetermined. Looked up from germline, CDR1 is SNHLY and CDR2 is FYNNEI. V lost 4 bases and J lost 5, with 6 bases in between. The CDR3 consists of 13 residues. CDR3 bases: TGTGCCAGCAGTGGAGCGTGGGCCAACGTCCTGACTTTC. This gives the protein CASSGAWANVLTF.

This clonotype has more than one count but fewer than ten. One end of the junction does not line up with germline, which may come from a read error. The chain links TRBV5-1 to TRBJ2-6; D uncertain. This CDR3 has 14 residues. CDR1 and CDR2 (germline): SGHRS, YFSETQ. The CDR3 sequence is CASSLSSGTNVLTF. The CDR3 DNA reads as TGCGCCAGCAGCTTAAGCTCTGGGACCAACGTCCTGACTTTC.

The chain combines TRBV6-5 with TRBJ1-1; D possibly corresponds to TRBD1 (5 bases). Germline CDR1 is MNHEY and CDR2 is SVGAGI. V was clipped by 4 bases and J by 10 bases, with 19 bases between them. This CDR3 is 14 amino acids long. This chain's CDR3 is CASSSSGPVIVAFF. In nucleotides, the CDR3 is TGTGCCAGCAGTTCGTCGGGGCCGGTGATAGTAGCTTTCTTT.

This clonotype occurred a few times. The chain couples TRBV29-1 to TRBJ2-7; D possibly matches TRBD1 or TRBD2 (7 bases each). Germline V CDR1 and CDR2: SQVTM, ANQGSEA. Trimming left V 5 bases short and J 1 base short, with 12 bases between. This CDR3 is built from 13 residues. As DNA, the CDR3 is TGCAGCGTTTCGGGGGGACAGTCCTACGAGCAGTACTTC. Protein: CSVSGGQSYEQYF.

V gene TRBV20-1 combines with J gene TRBJ1-4; 7 nucleotides line up with TRBD1. Losses at the gene ends were 6 bases for V and 0 bases for J; bases not matched to a gene: 4. Germline CDR1 reads DFQATT; CDR2 reads SNEGSKA (reference sequence). The CDR3 has 14 amino acids. CDR3 residues: CSARDRATNEKLFF. CDR3 DNA: TGCAGTGCGCGCGACAGGGCAACTAATGAAAAACTGTTTTTT.

The table lists this clonotype with a few counts. The chain recombines TRBV6-1 with TRBJ2-1; 10 bases are a match to TRBD2. Germline V gene data show CDR1 as MNHNS and CDR2 as SASEGT. Trimming at V came to 4 bases and at J to 6 bases, leaving 12 bases not matched to a gene. The CDR3 length is 17 residues. CDR3 coding DNA: TGTGCCAGCAGTGCCCGCAAAAGCGGGGGGGACGGCAATGAGCAGTTCTTC. Its protein is CASSARKSGGDGNEQFF.

This clonotype has only a few counts. The rearrangement joins TRBV6-2 or TRBV6-3 to TRBJ1-5; D unclear. Trimming removed 0 bases from V and 7 bases from J, with 10 bases in between. Germline V CDR1 and CDR2: MNHEY, SVGEGT. The CDR3 totals 14 residues. CDR3 sequence (DNA): TGTGCCAGCAGTTACTCGATTGAGGTCCAGCCCCAGCATTTT. This sequence encodes CASSYSIEVQPQHF.

There are a few counts of this clonotype. The rearrangement uses TRBV7-2 and TRBJ1-2; D perhaps matches TRBD1 (6 bases). CDR3 length: 16 amino acids. In germline, CDR1 is SGHTA, CDR2 FQGNSA. Trimming cost V 4 bases and J 4 bases, with 19 bases left between them. In DNA, the CDR3 is TGTGCCAGCAGCTCACAACAAGGGGGGCTCACCTATGGCTACACCTTC. Translation gives CASSSQQGGLTYGYTF.

The CDR3 sequence is CASSPRRGAWEQYF. The CDR3 DNA reads TGTGCCAGCAGCCCCCGAAGGGGGGCCTGGGAGCAGTACTTC. The chain is built from TRBV7-2 and TRBJ2-7, with D possibly called TRBD1 or TRBD2 (6 bases each). Germline CDR1 is SGHTA and CDR2 is FQGNSA. V was shortened by 5 bases and J by 7 bases, with 18 bases between the two germline ends. This CDR3 spans 14 amino acids.

The rearrangement joins TRBV9 to TRBJ2-2; D unclear. The V gene lost 0 bases and the J gene lost 4 bases, with 4 bases spanning the gap. This CDR3 is built from 13 residues. Germline V gene sequence: CDR1 SGDLS, CDR2 YYNGEE. CDR3 sequence reads: CASSVGGTGELFF. The CDR3 coding sequence is TGTGCCAGCAGCGTAGGGGGCACCGGGGAGCTGTTTTTT.

The chain uses TRBV6-2 or TRBV6-3 and TRBJ1-4; D may be TRBD1 (5 bases). The CDR3 totals 14 residues. CDR1 and CDR2 from the germline V gene are MNHEY and SVGEGT. Trimming left V 6 bases short and J 10 bases short, with 18 bases between. The CDR3 loop reads CASRIGTGIGKLFF. Written as DNA, the CDR3 is TGTGCCAGCAGGATCGGGACGGGGATTGGAAAACTGTTTTTT.

The chain links TRBV4-3 to TRBJ2-7, with 9 bases aligning to TRBD2. V lost 2 bases, J lost 4 bases, and 6 bases stayed unmatched. This CDR3 has 15 residues. CDR1 LGHNA and CDR2 YSLEER come from the germline V gene. In nucleotides, the CDR3 is TGCGCCAGCAGCCAAAGCGGGGGGATCCGGTACGAGCAGTACTTC. Translation: CASSQSGGIRYEQYF.

In its sample, this clonotype was seen a few times. At one of its ends the junction is not consistent with the germline gene, which may arise from a read error. This sequence joins TRBV6-1 and TRBJ1-1; perhaps TRBD1 as D (6 bases). Germline CDR1 MNHNS, CDR2 SASEGT. The CDR3 has 13 residues. The CDR3 DNA reads as TGCGCCAGCATTGAGGGGGTCTACACTGAAGCTTTCTTT. This encodes CASIEGVYTEAFF.

Regarding this clonotype: This may stem from a read error, because a much larger clone lies one nucleotide away. The chain uses TRBV29-1 and TRBJ2-5, with D hard to call. From germline, CDR1 is SQVTM and CDR2 ANQGSEA. Trimming pared 3 bases from V and 6 bases from J, leaving 11 bases between. The CDR3 spans 12 residues. CDR3: CSVELSSQTQYF. DNA for the CDR3: TGCAGCGTTGAGTTAAGCAGTCAGACCCAGTACTTC.

This clonotype was detected many times. The V gene is TRBV4-2, the J gene TRBJ2-2; possible D gene TRBD2, 6 bases. CDR3 size: 16 residues. Looked up from germline, CDR1 is LGHNA and CDR2 is YNFKEQ. V was shortened by 1 base and J by 0 bases, with 9 bases between the two germline ends. The CDR3 region is CASSQVDYPNTGELFF. CDR3 in DNA: TGTGCCAGCAGCCAAGTGGACTACCCGAACACCGGGGAGCTGTTTTTT.

This clonotype came up a few times. V is TRBV6-1 and J is TRBJ2-1; D is unresolved. Trimming cost V 8 bases and J 0 bases, with 11 bases left between them. Germline V lookup: CDR1 MNHNS, CDR2 SASEGT. The CDR3 length is 14 residues. The CDR3 here is CASLVDNSYNEQFF. The CDR3 nucleotides are TGTGCCAGCTTGGTTGACAACTCCTACAATGAGCAGTTCTTC.

This clonotype appeared a single time. The chain combines TRBV28 with TRBJ1-1; TRBD1 aligns across 8 bases. The CDR3 totals 14 residues. Germline loops: CDR1 MDHEN, CDR2 SYDVKM. With V trimmed by 4 bases and J by 7 bases, 8 bases remained unmatched. CDR3 residues: CASSSYQGAGEAFF. CDR3 nucleotides: TGTGCCAGCAGTTCTTACCAGGGGGCGGGTGAAGCTTTCTTT.

This rearrangement joins TRBV12-3 or TRBV12-4 to TRBJ1-2; TRBD1 aligns across 10 bases. Trimming removed 2 bases from V and 1 base from J; junction bases left unmatched: 13. CDR3 length equals 19 residues. The chain's CDR3 is CASSLTRWDRGGINYGYTF. Written as DNA, the CDR3 is TGTGCCAGCAGTTTAACCCGATGGGACAGGGGAGGAATTAACTATGGCTACACCTTC.

The J gene is TRBJ2-1, the V gene TRBV12-3 or TRBV12-4; 7 bases line up with TRBD2. The J segment lost 9 bases and the V segment lost 3 bases, leaving 2 bases of the junction unmatched. This CDR3 is 12 amino acids long. CDR3 nucleotides: TGTGCCAGCAGTTTTGGGACTACTGAGCAGTTCTTC. Translated, it gives CASSFGTTEQFF.

This chain joins TRBV29-1 and TRBJ2-1, with 9 nucleotides matching TRBD2. Losses at the gene ends were 5 bases for V and 9 bases for J; bases not matched to a gene: 5. The germline CDR1 and CDR2 sequences are SQVTM and ANQGSEA. The CDR3 has 12 amino acids. The CDR3 protein is CSVRTSEVEQFF. CDR3 coding DNA: TGCAGCGTTCGGACTAGCGAGGTTGAGCAGTTCTTC.

This clonotype has more than one count but fewer than ten. J is TRBJ2-1 and V is TRBV29-1; 8 bases align to TRBD2. CDR1 and CDR2 (germline): SQVTM, ANQGSEA. V shed 4 bases and J 2 bases; nucleotides not matched to a gene: 10. The CDR3 sequence is 16 residues long. The CDR3 coding sequence is TGCAGCGTTGGGGGATTCACAGCGGGGGCCTACAATGAGCAGTTCTTC. Translation: CSVGGFTAGAYNEQFF.

This chain links TRBV5-4 with TRBJ2-1; maybe TRBD1 (6 bases). The CDR3 loop spans 14 amino acids. V lost 1 base, J lost 7 bases, and 12 bases lay in between. Germline V gene lookup returns CDR1 SGHNT and CDR2 YYREEE (reference sequence). The DNA for the CDR3 is TGTGCCAGCAGCTTGTCAACAGGGCGGAATGAGCAGTTCTTC. It yields the protein CASSLSTGRNEQFF.

The rearrangement joins TRBV6-1 to TRBJ1-4; D is undetermined. The ends were cut back, 3 bases at V and 5 bases at J, with 13 bases in the middle. CDR3 size: 15 residues. The germline CDR1 and CDR2 sequences are MNHNS and SASEGT. For the CDR3, the DNA is TGTGCCAGCAGTGAGCCGCAGAACTGGAATGAAAAACTGTTTTTT. Protein sequence: CASSEPQNWNEKLFF.

The chain combines TRBV12-3 or TRBV12-4 with TRBJ1-1; D is perhaps TRBD1 (5 bases). This CDR3 is built from 15 residues. The V and J ends lost 4 bases and 5 bases respectively, with 17 bases between them. The CDR3 spells CASSSSWRGGTEAFF. The DNA of the CDR3 is TGTGCCAGCAGTTCCTCGTGGAGGGGAGGGACTGAAGCTTTCTTT.